The 2 T cell receptor beta chains reported below all come from one sample, sequenced in a study of T cell changes during pregnancy in multiple sclerosis. Assay: immunoSEQ multiplex PCR; the TCRdb copy retains only in-frame clones and omits some. The data hold some 90,000 clones, with about 92% observed a single time. The starting material was peripheral blood, obtained in the first trimester of pregnancy. These receptors originate from a female donor with multiple sclerosis, enrolled in a pregnancy study.

The rearrangement links TRBV5-4 to TRBJ1-5, with 8 positions matching TRBD1. The CDR3 covers 15 residues. Germline trimming cut 0 bases from V and 3 bases from J; bases unmatched to any gene: 2. Per germline, CDR1 SGHNT and CDR2 YYREEE (reference sequence). CDR3 sequence reads: CASSLAGGVNQPQHF. CDR3 in DNA: TGTGCCAGCAGCTTGGCAGGGGGCGTCAATCAGCCCCAGCATTTT.

This sequence joins TRBV5-4 and TRBJ2-1; weak D call: TRBD2 (5 bases). Germline V gives CDR1 SGHNT, CDR2 YYREEE (reference sequence). This CDR3 is 16 amino acids long. V shed 1 base and J shed 7 bases, with 18 bases lying between them. The CDR3 here is CASSLYPEAPGNEQFF. CDR3 nucleotides: TGTGCCAGCAGCTTGTACCCAGAGGCCCCGGGAAATGAGCAGTTCTTC.